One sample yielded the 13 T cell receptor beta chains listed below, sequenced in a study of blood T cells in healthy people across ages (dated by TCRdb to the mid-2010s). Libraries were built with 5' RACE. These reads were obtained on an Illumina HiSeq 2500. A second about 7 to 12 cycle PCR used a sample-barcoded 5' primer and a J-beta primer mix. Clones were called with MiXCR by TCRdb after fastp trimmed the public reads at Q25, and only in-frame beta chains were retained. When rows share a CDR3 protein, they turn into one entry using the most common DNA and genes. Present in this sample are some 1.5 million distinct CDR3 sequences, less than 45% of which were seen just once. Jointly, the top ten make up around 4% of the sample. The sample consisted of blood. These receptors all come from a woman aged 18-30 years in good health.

The CDR3 DNA reads TGTGCCAGCAGTTACCGGGACAGGGCGATTGGCTACACCTTC. Its translation: CASSYRDRAIGYTF. V and J are TRBV12-3 or TRBV12-4 and TRBJ1-2; 9 bases are shared with TRBD1. The V and J ends lost 4 bases and 7 bases, in that order; junction bases with no gene match: 7. The CDR3 consists of 14 residues.

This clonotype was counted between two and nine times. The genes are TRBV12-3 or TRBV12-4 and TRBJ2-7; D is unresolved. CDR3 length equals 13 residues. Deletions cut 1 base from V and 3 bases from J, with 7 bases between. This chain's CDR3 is CASSLENGYEQYF. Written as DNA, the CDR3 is TGTGCCAGCAGTTTAGAAAACGGCTACGAGCAGTACTTC.

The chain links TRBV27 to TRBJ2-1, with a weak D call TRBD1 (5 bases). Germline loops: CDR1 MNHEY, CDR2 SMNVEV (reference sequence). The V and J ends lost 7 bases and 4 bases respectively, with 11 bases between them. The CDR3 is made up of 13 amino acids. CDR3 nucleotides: TGTGCCAGCAAGGCCAGGGCATACAATGAGCAGTTCTTC. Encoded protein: CASKARAYNEQFF.

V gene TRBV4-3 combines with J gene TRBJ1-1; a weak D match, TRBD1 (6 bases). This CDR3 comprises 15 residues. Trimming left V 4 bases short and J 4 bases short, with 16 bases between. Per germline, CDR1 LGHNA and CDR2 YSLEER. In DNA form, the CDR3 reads TGCGCCAGCAGCCTTGACAGGATTGGGGGCACTGAAGCTTTCTTT. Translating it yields CASSLDRIGGTEAFF.

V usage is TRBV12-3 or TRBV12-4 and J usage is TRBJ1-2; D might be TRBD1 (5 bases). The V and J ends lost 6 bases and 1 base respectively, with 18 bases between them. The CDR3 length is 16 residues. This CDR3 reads CASRPRWGGLNYGYTF. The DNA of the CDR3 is TGTGCCAGCAGACCCCGGTGGGGGGGACTTAACTATGGCTACACCTTC.

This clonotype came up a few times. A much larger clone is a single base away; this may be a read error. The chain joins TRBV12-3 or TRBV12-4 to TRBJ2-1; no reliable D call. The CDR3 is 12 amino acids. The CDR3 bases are TGTGCCAGCAGCCAAGGTTACAATGAGCATTTCTTC. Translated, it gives CASSQGYNEHFF.

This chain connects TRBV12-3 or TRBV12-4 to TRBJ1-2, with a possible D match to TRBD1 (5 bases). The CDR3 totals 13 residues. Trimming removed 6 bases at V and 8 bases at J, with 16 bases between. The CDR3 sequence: CASRKTASLGYTF. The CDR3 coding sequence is TGTGCCAGCAGAAAGACAGCATCTTTGGGCTACACCTTC.

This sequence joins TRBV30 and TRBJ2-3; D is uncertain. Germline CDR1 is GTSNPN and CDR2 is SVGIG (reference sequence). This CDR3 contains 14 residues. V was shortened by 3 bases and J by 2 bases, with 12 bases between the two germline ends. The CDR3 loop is CAWRSEISTDTQYF. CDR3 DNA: TGTGCCTGGAGATCCGAGATATCCACAGATACGCAGTATTTT. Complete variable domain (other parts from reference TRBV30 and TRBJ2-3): SQTIHQWPATLVQPVGSPLSLECTVEGTSNPNLYWYRQAAGRGLQLLFYSVGIGQISSEVPQNLSASRPQDRQFILSSKKLLLSDSGFYLCAWRSEISTDTQYFGPGTRLTVL.

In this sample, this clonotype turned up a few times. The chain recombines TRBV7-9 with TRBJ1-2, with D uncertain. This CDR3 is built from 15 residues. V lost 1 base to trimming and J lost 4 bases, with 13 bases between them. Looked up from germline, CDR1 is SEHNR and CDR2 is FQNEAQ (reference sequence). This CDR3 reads CASSLDAGRSYGYTF. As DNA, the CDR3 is TGTGCCAGCAGCTTAGACGCTGGACGGAGCTATGGCTACACCTTC.

The CDR3 reads CASRVAGSSTDTQYF. CDR3 nucleotides: TGTGCCAGCAGAGTAGCGGGATCTAGCACAGATACGCAGTATTTT. The gene calls are TRBV5-4 and TRBJ2-3; the match to TRBD2 covers 8 bases. Germline trimming cut 5 bases from V and 0 bases from J; bases unmatched to any gene: 5. Per germline, CDR1 SGHNT and CDR2 YYREEE (reference sequence). The CDR3 is 15 amino acids.

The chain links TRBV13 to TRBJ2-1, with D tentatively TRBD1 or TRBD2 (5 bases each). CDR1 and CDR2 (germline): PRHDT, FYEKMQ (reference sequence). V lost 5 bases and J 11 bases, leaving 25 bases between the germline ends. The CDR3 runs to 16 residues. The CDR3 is CASSDLSRDEQNKQFF. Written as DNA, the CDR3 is TGTGCCAGCAGCGACCTCTCCCGGGACGAGCAGAATAAGCAGTTCTTC.

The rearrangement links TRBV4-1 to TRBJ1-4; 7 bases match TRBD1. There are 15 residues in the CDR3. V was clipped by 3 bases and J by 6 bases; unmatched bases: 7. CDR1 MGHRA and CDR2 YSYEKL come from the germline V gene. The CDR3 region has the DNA TGCGCCAGCAGCCAGGGACAGATAAGACATGAAAAACTGTTTTTT. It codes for CASSQGQIRHEKLFF.

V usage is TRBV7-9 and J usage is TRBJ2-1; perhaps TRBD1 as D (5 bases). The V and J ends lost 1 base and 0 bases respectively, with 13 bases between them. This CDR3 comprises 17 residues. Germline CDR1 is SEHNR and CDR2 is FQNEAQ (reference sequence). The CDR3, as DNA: TGTGCCAGCAGCTTAGATACAGGTTTCGGCTCCTACAATGAGCAGTTCTTC. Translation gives CASSLDTGFGSYNEQFF.